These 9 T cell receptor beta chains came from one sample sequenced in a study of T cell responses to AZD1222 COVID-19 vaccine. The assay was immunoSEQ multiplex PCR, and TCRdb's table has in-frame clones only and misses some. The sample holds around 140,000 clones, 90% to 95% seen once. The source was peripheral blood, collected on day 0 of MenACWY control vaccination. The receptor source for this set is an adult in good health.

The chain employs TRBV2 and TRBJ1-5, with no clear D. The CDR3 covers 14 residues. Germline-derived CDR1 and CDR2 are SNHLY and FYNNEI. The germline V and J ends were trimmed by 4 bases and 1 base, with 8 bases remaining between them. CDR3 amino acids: CASSVHRSNQPQHF. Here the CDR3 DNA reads TGTGCCAGCAGTGTTCACAGAAGCAATCAGCCCCAGCATTTT.

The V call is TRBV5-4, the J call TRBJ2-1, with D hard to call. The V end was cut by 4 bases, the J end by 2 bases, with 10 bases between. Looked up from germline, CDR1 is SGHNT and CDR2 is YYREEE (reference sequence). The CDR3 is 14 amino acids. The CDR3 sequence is CASSAQGTYNEQFF. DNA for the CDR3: TGTGCCAGCAGCGCGCAAGGAACCTACAATGAGCAGTTCTTC.

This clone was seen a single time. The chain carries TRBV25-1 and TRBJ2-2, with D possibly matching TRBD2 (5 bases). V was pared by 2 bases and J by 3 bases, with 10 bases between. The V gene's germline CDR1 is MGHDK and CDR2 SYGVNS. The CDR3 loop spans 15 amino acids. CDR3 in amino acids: CASSEVGVYTGELFF. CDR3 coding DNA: TGTGCCAGCAGTGAAGTGGGAGTTTACACCGGGGAGCTGTTTTTT. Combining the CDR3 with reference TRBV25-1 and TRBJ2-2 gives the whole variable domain EADIYQTPRYLVIGTGKKITLECSQTMGHDKMYWYQQDPGMELHLIHYSYGVNSTEKGDLSSESTVSRIRTEHFPLTLESARPSHTSQYLCASSEVGVYTGELFFGEGSRLTVL.

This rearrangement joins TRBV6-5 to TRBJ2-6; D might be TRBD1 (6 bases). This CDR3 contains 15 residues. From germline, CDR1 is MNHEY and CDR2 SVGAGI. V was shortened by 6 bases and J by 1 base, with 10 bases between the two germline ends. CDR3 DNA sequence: TGTGCCAGCAGCTTACAGGGATCTGGGGCCAACGTCCTGACTTTC. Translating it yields CASSLQGSGANVLTF.

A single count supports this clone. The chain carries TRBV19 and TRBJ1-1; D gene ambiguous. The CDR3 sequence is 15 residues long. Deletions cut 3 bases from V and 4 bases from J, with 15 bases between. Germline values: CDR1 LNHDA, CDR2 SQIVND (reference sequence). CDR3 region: CASSIPGPPTTEAFF. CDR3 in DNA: TGTGCCAGTAGTATCCCCGGTCCCCCCACCACTGAAGCTTTCTTT.

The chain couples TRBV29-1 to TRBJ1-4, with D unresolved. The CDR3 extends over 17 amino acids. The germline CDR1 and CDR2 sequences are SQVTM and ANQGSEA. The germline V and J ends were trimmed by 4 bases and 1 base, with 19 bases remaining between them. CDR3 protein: CSVVGKNPRETNEKLFF. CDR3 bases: TGCAGCGTTGTGGGGAAAAATCCTAGGGAAACTAATGAAAAACTGTTTTTT.

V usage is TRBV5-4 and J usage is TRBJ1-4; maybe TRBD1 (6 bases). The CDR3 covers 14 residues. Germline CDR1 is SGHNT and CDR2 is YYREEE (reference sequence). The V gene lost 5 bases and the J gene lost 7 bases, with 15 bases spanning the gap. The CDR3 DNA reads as TGTGCCAGCAGTTCACAGGGAGATGGTGAAAAACTGTTTTTT. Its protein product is CASSSQGDGEKLFF.

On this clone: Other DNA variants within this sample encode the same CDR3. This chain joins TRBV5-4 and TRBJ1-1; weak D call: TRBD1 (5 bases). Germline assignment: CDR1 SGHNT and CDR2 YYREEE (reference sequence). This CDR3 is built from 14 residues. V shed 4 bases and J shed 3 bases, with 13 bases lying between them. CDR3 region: CASSRGQGDTEAFF. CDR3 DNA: TGTGCCAGCAGCAGGGGCCAGGGTGACACTGAAGCTTTCTTT.

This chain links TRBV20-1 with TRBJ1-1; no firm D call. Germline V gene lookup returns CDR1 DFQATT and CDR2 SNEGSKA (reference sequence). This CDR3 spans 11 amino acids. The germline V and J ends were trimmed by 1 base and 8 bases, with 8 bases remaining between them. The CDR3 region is CSARGAGEAFF. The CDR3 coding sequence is TGCAGTGCTAGAGGAGCCGGGGAAGCTTTCTTT.